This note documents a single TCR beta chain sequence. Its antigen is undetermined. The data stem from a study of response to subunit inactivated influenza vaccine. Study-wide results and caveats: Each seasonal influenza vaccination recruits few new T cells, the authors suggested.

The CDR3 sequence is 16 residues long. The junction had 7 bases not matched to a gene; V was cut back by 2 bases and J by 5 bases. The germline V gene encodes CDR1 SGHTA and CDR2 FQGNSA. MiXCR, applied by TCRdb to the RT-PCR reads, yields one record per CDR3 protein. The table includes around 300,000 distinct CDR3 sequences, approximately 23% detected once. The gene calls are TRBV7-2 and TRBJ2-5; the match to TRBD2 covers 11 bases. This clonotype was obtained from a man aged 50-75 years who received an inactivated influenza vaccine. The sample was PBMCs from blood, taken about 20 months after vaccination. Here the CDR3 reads CASSLTGLAEGETQYF. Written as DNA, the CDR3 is TGTGCCAGCAGCTTAACGGGACTAGCGGAAGGCGAGACCCAGTACTTC.